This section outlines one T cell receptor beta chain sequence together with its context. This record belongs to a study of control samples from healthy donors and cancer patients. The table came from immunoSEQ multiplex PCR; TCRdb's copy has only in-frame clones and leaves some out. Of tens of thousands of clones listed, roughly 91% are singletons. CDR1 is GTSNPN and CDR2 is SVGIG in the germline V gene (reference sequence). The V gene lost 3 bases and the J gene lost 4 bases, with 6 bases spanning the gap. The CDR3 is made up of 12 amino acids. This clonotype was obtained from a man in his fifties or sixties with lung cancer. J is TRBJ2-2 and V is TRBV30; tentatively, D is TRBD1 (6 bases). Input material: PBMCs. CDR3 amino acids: CAWRGATGELFF. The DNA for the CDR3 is TGTGCCTGGAGGGGGGCCACCGGGGAGCTGTTTTTT.